The 9 T cell receptor beta chains below come from one sample, sequenced in a study of blood T cell repertoires in COVID-19. TCRdb's copy holds only in-frame clones and misses some; the assay was immunoSEQ multiplex PCR. The sample contains about 75,000 clones, more than 75% of which appear only once. Sequencing used peripheral blood. The source of these receptors is a human donor in a cohort sampled during active COVID-19.

The J gene is TRBJ2-1, the V gene TRBV4-3; TRBD1 agrees at 8 bases. The CDR3 length is 17 residues. With V trimmed by 1 base and J by 0 bases, 5 bases remained unmatched. Per germline, CDR1 LGHNA and CDR2 YSLEER. CDR3 loop: CASSQGQGIGSYNEQFF. CDR3 DNA sequence: TGCGCCAGCAGCCAAGGACAGGGGATCGGCTCCTACAATGAGCAGTTCTTC.

V and J are TRBV4-1 and TRBJ2-7; 9 bases map to TRBD2. Germline V lookup: CDR1 MGHRA, CDR2 YSYEKL. The CDR3 contains 15 residues. V dropped 0 bases and J dropped 6; count of bases not matched to a gene: 6. The CDR3 loop reads CASSQEVTSGPEQYF. In DNA form, the CDR3 reads TGCGCCAGCAGCCAAGAGGTGACTAGCGGACCCGAGCAGTACTTC.

J is TRBJ1-6 and V is TRBV4-3; 12 nucleotides agree with TRBD1. J was trimmed by 7 bases and V by 3 bases; bases with no gene match: 7. The CDR3 spans 17 residues. Per germline, CDR1 LGHNA and CDR2 YSLEER. The CDR3 region has the DNA TGCGCCAGCAGCCACACGGGACAGGGGGCAGGGAATTCACCCCTCCACTTT. Residues: CASSHTGQGAGNSPLHF.

The chain links TRBV18 to TRBJ1-6; D is unclear. Germline V gives CDR1 KGHSH, CDR2 LQKENI. V gave up 0 bases and J gave up 3 bases, with 12 bases separating them. The CDR3 length is 17 residues. DNA of the CDR3: TGTGCCAGCTCACCACCATGGCAGGCACGCTATAATTCACCCCTCCACTTT. It specifies CASSPPWQARYNSPLHF.

This clone has just one count. The rearrangement links TRBV6-6 to TRBJ2-2; no clear D. This CDR3 is built from 15 residues. Between the trimmed V and J ends, which lost 4 bases and 1 base, there was a span of 10 bases. Germline loops: CDR1 MNHNY, CDR2 SVGAGI (reference sequence). The CDR3: CASSSDGLNTGELFF. The DNA for the CDR3 is TGTGCCAGCAGTTCTGATGGCCTGAACACCGGGGAGCTGTTTTTT.

This clone has just one count. The J gene is TRBJ1-2, the V gene TRBV7-8; 10 bases match TRBD1. The CDR3 extends over 15 amino acids. The V gene end was trimmed by 0 bases and the J gene end by 7 bases; junction bases not matched to a gene: 5. Per germline, CDR1 SGHVS and CDR2 FQNEAQ. The CDR3 DNA is TGTGCCAGCAGCTTAGCCGGACAGGGGGTCTCTGGCTACACCTTC. This translates into CASSLAGQGVSGYTF.

The chain combines TRBV18 with TRBJ2-7; 7 bases are a match to TRBD1. This CDR3 is built from 14 residues. The germline gives CDR1 KGHSH, CDR2 LQKENI. V was pared by 3 bases and J by 2 bases, with 4 bases of the junction left unmatched. The CDR3 spells CASSPRGTAYEQYF. The CDR3 bases are TGTGCCAGCTCACCCAGGGGGACCGCCTACGAGCAGTACTTC.

This chain joins TRBV10-2 and TRBJ1-4; tentative D call: TRBD1 (5 bases). There are 16 residues in the CDR3. With 2 bases removed from V and 8 bases from J, the gap between germline ends came to 18 bases. CDR1 and CDR2 from the germline V gene are WSHSY and SAAADI. Here the CDR3 DNA reads TGCGCCAGCAGTGAGCCTCGTCAGGGAGGCTACGAAAAACTGTTTTTT. Its translation: CASSEPRQGGYEKLFF.

The chain joins TRBV6-4 to TRBJ2-3; 11 positions agree with TRBD2. This CDR3 region has 17 residues. In germline, CDR1 is MRHNA, CDR2 SNTAGT. The V and J ends lost 2 bases and 6 bases, in that order; junction bases with no gene match: 10. Here the CDR3 DNA reads TGTGCCAGCAGTGACCCCGGGTCGGTAGCGGGAGGGGATACGCAGTATTTT. It yields the protein CASSDPGSVAGGDTQYF.